This T cell receptor beta chain stems from a study of T cell responses to AZD1222 COVID-19 vaccine. Study context: Second doses that came at about 4 or about 12 weeks were put together.

The method was immunoSEQ multiplex PCR; TCRdb's version includes in-frame clones alone and lacks a portion of them. The table has approximately 110,000 clones, more than 75% seen once; the top ten hold approximately 5%. Study-level points and caveats: The study found Spike-specific TCR breadth and depth rose after two AZD1222 doses. In all cases, repertoires were sampled only after the peak T cell response.

Comment on this clone: Its antigen is not identified.

The source was peripheral blood, collected on day 0 of AZD1222 vaccination. The sequence came from an adult in good health.

The CDR3 DNA reads TGTGCCAGCAGACAGGACTTGGAGGGCTACACCTTC. Residues: CASRQDLEGYTF. V gene TRBV27 combines with J gene TRBJ1-2; D is perhaps TRBD1 (5 bases). The CDR3 is made up of 12 amino acids. Germline values: CDR1 MNHEY, CDR2 SMNVEV (reference sequence). Trimming stripped 6 bases from V and 8 bases from J, with 13 bases between.